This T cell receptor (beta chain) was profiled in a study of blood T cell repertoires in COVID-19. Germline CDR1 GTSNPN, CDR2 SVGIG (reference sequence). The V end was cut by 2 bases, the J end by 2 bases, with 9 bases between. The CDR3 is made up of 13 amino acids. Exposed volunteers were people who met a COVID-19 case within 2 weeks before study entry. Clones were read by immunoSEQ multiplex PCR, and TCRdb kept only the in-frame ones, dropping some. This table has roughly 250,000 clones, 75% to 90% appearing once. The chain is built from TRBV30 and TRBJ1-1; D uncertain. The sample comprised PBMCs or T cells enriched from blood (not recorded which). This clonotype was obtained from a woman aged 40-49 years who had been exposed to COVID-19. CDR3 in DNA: TGTGCCTGGAGTAGACGGGGAAACACTGAAGCTTTCTTT. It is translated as CAWSRRGNTEAFF.